Below, one T cell receptor beta chain is given with its context. Its antigen specificity is not known. No base quality information exists; no much larger clone differs at one position. The collaborating institutions used their own protocols to collect whole blood in K2EDTA tubes. For TCRbeta analysis, collaborator samples were shipped as frozen whole blood, as isolated PBMCs, or as DNA extracted from either sample type. The data were taken from a study of blood T cell repertoires in COVID-19 (dated by TCRdb to the early 2020s). With regard to the full study: Samples from collaborators originated in the United States, Italy and Spain and spanned both the acute and convalescent phases of COVID-19. The prospective study material was composed of cDNA or gDNA derived from T cells, B-cell-depleted T cells, or PBMCs. Subjects who had been exposed to COVID-19, were actively infected with it, or had recovered from it provided the deeply sampled blood TCRbeta repertoires that made up the dataset. The repertoires were made available in a free public database intended to serve as a resource for research on the immune response to SARS-CoV-2. The samples were drawn from two sources: the first 160 participants of the ongoing ImmuneRACE study, and 1,200 or so subjects contributed by 6 global collaborators. The sample metadata nearly always contained a de-identified subject ID, COVID-19 status, age in years and sex. Where HLA class I and class II types were available, the types were taken from metadata supplied by the sample provider, not from assay-based typing. The study at large found these results: The quantity of clinical and demographic metadata differed by source and by participant and was supplied without curation.

The immunoSEQ Assay, a bias-controlled multiplex PCR, was used to amplify TCRbeta CDR3 regions from genomic DNA. The paper's processing steps were these. The number of nucleated cells in each sample was estimated by amplification of reference gene primers within the assay. Sequence reads were collapsed and filtered to measure the absolute abundance of every unique TCRbeta CDR3 rearrangement. Productive Simpson clonality was computed per sample as the square root of Simpson's diversity index over productive rearrangements. The table comes from immuneACCESS by way of TCRdb, which keeps in-frame sequences with V and J called. Part of the clones is missing from these tables; in studies checked, under half for an unresolved V gene and the rest for unknown reasons. That table furnishes V, J and clone size, whereas the DNA furnished D and trimming. The sample records just under 300,000 clones, 85% to 90% of which are singletons. The leading ten clones occupy around 1.2% of the sample.

Trimmed from V: 8 bases; trimmed from J: 5 bases; junction bases lacking a gene match: 9. Inclusive of the bounding cysteine and phenylalanine, the CDR3 is 14 residues long. Only CDR3 DNA remains: 42 bases, in frame from the first base. The germline V gene sets CDR1 to MNHEY and CDR2 to SVGAGI. Recombination linked TRBV6-5 to TRBJ2-7; a stretch of 10 junction bases matches TRBD1. Sequencing input: peripheral blood. The sequence came from an older man with acute or convalescent COVID-19. The nucleotides read TGTGCCAGCGCCCCCGGGACAGGGGTTCACGAGCAGTACTTC. It translates to CASAPGTGVHEQYF.